These 2 T cell receptor beta chains were all obtained from the same sample, sequenced in a study of technical replicates of blood from a few donors. Sequenced by immunoSEQ multiplex PCR; TCRdb stores in-frame clones only, minus some. The sample holds about 79,000 clones, 85% to 95% seen once. What was sequenced was T cells isolated from PBMCs. The receptor source for this set is a human donor in good health.

The rearrangement joins TRBV4-1 to TRBJ1-3; D may be TRBD1 (6 bases). The CDR3 sequence is 17 residues long. Germline V gives CDR1 MGHRA, CDR2 YSYEKL. V was pared by 3 bases and J by 0 bases, with 15 bases between. CDR3 protein: CASSQEGRGFSGNTIYF. In DNA form, the CDR3 reads TGCGCCAGCAGCCAGGAAGGCAGGGGCTTCTCTGGAAACACCATATATTTT.

The chain joins TRBV28 to TRBJ2-1; 12 bases match TRBD2. V lost 8 bases, J lost 6 bases, and 5 bases stayed unmatched. Germline V gene sequence: CDR1 MDHEN, CDR2 SYDVKM. CDR3 length equals 14 residues. CDR3 DNA sequence: TGTGCCAGCTTTTCGGGACTAGCGGGCAATGAGCAGTTCTTC. This sequence encodes CASFSGLAGNEQFF.